This TCR beta chain stems from a study of identical twins. Findings of the study overall: Out-of-frame alpha sequences shared by twins were enriched for low generation probability. While abundant cord blood beta clonotypes carried fewer insertions, memory repertoires showed no such pattern.

This clonotype occurred many times. The antigen is undetermined. In germline, CDR1 is SSHAT, CDR2 FNYEAQ (reference sequence). Trimming took 1 base from V and 6 from J, leaving 11 bases between them. The CDR3 has 14 residues. TCRdb independently ran MiXCR on the 5' RACE reads; one entry per CDR3 protein. Altogether 500,000 to 700,000 distinct CDR3 sequences are present, about 7.1% being singletons, with the ten largest covering 1.6%. These same data were also listed under a study on yellow fever vaccine responses in identical twins.

The V gene is TRBV7-7, the J gene TRBJ2-3; D is possibly TRBD2 (5 bases). Specimen: PBMCs. This TCR came from a woman aged 18-35 years in good health. The CDR3 loop is CASSLGGPGDTQYF. CDR3 DNA: TGTGCCAGCAGCTTAGGAGGGCCCGGGGATACGCAGTATTTT.